The T cell receptor (beta chain) under discussion was sequenced for a study of blood T cell repertoires in COVID-19. Across the study: Sites across the United States, Italy and Spain contributed samples from acute and convalescent COVID-19. T cells, B-cell-depleted T cells, or PBMCs supplied cDNA or gDNA.

The CDR3 loop spans 16 amino acids. The V gene end was trimmed by 7 bases and the J gene end by 5 bases; junction bases not matched to a gene: 13. Germline CDR1 SGHAT, CDR2 FQNNGV. Original processing notes: How many nucleated cells were present was estimated from reference gene primer amplification. Assay used: immunoSEQ multiplex PCR; TCRdb lists only in-frame clones, some missing. Clone size and V and J calls were adopted from that table, with D and trimming inferred from the DNA. The repertoire holds about 140,000 clones, approximately 80% seen once, with 1.6% in the top ten. Assignment of participants to cohorts was predicated upon participant-reported clinical history.

The specimen was PBMCs or T cells enriched from blood (not recorded which). The chain couples TRBV11-2 to TRBJ2-2; 7 positions match TRBD1. This sequence was found in a woman between 18 and 30 years old who had been exposed to COVID-19. Here the CDR3 DNA reads TGTGCCAGCATCTCCCCCCGGGACAGCAGAACCGGGGAGCTGTTTTTT. Translation gives CASISPRDSRTGELFF. Combining the CDR3 with reference TRBV11-2 and TRBJ2-2 gives the whole variable domain EAGVAQSPRYKIIEKRQSVAFWCNPISGHATLYWYQQILGQGPKLLIQFQNNGVVDDSQLPKDRFSAERLKGVDSTLKIQPAKLEDSAVYLCASISPRDSRTGELFFGEGSRLTVL.